This T cell receptor (beta chain) was captured in a study of cytotoxic CD8 clonotypes in ibrutinib-treated CLL. Here immunoSEQ multiplex PCR was the method, and the copy in TCRdb shows in-frame clones only, minus some. The table lists around 200,000 clones, 60% to 80% of them singletons. The CDR3 consists of 13 residues. Trimming stripped 0 bases from V and 5 bases from J, with 9 bases between. Germline loops: CDR1 SGHDT, CDR2 YYEEEE. V usage is TRBV5-6 and J usage is TRBJ2-7; no reliable D call. Sequences were derived from PBMCs, sampled after 12 months of ibrutinib treatment. This clonotype was obtained from a human donor with chronic lymphocytic leukemia. Here the CDR3 DNA reads TGTGCCAGCAGCTTGGCGGGTGTTCACGAGCAGTACTTC. Its translation: CASSLAGVHEQYF.